This T cell receptor (beta chain) was obtained from a study of blood T cell repertoires in COVID-19. Study-level information: The United States, Italy and Spain were the sources of the acute and convalescent COVID-19 samples. The cDNA or gDNA used as material had been derived from T cells, B-cell-depleted T cells, or PBMCs.

Cohort assignment relied on participant-reported clinical history. Recovered status applied to Cohort 3 donors who had two consecutive negative PCRs. It also applied to those with clearance or with symptom resolution. The CDR3 has 16 amino acids. Trimming took 0 bases from V and 0 from J, leaving 12 bases between them. Germline assignment: CDR1 SGHRS and CDR2 YFSETQ. Libraries were prepared by immunoSEQ multiplex PCR; TCRdb keeps only in-frame clonotypes and omits some of them. This sample has 150,000 to 200,000 clones; around 90% occur once, and the top ten carry around 2.4%. The clonotype originates from a woman aged 25-40 years who had recovered from COVID-19. Sequenced: PBMCs or T cells enriched from blood (not recorded which). The chain joins TRBV5-1 to TRBJ1-1; possible D gene TRBD1, 5 bases. This CDR3 reads CASSLVGGPMNTEAFF. CDR3 nucleotide sequence: TGCGCCAGCAGCTTGGTGGGGGGACCTATGAACACTGAAGCTTTCTTT.